These 15 T cell receptor beta chains were all obtained from the same sample, sequenced in a study of tumor and adjacent non-tumor tissue in lung cancer. No cell sorting was done before RNA was extracted from the tissue. The library came from three nested PCR rounds adapted from ARM-PCR protocols. Each CDR3 protein is one row after TCRdb ran MiXCR on the multiplex PCR reads. Of about 110,000 distinct CDR3 sequences in the sample, around 82% are singletons; the top ten hold under 25%. Sequences were obtained from lung tumor tissue. The receptor set was obtained from a man between 65 and 85 years old with non-small cell lung cancer.

The chain is built from TRBV6-6 and TRBJ1-5; D is uncertain. CDR1 is MNHNY, CDR2 SVGAGI, per germline (reference sequence). The CDR3 sequence is 15 residues long. DNA of the CDR3: TGTACCAACAGCACCCGGATGTATAGCAATCAGCCCCAGCATTTT. As protein: CTNSTRMYSNQPQHF.

Notes on this clonotype: The conserved phenylalanine or tryptophan normally closing the CDR3 is absent here, so this likely arose from a read error. The CDR3 loop is CASNPDLWGSPLHL. The CDR3 nucleotides are TGCGCCAGCAACCCGGATCTATGGGGTTCACCCCTCCACTTA. The chain uses TRBV5-1 and TRBJ1-6; D is uncertain. V lost 6 bases and J lost 9, with 16 bases in between. Germline assignment: CDR1 SGHRS and CDR2 YFSETQ. The CDR3 spans 14 residues.

The J gene is TRBJ1-1, the V gene TRBV12-3 or TRBV12-4, with D possibly being TRBD1 (6 bases). Trimming removed 7 bases at V and 12 bases at J, with 18 bases between. The CDR3 has 12 residues. In DNA, the CDR3 is TGTGCCAGCAAGGGAGGGGACATTGTAACTTTCTTT. It yields the protein CASKGGDIVTFF.

As for this clonotype: This CDR3 fails to terminate in the conserved phenylalanine or tryptophan, so it likely reflects a read error. It is unclear where the CDR3 begins or ends on the DNA, so no DNA is shown, and the CDR3 is as TCRdb lists it. This chain links TRBV11-2 with TRBJ2-2; the table's D call, TRBD1, has no DNA check behind it. Germline CDR1 SGHAT, CDR2 FQNNGV. The CDR3 contains 16 residues when both ends are counted. The CDR3 loop reads CPSSLVGTGVAGELFI.

This chain links TRBV29-1 with TRBJ2-5; D may match TRBD1 or TRBD2 (5 bases each). The CDR3 has 13 residues. Trimming shortened V by 7 bases and J by 7 bases, and 19 bases separated the two germline ends. CDR1 is SQVTM, CDR2 ANQGSEA, per germline. CDR3 region: CSAFEGRVVTQYF. CDR3 bases: TGCAGCGCCTTCGAGGGACGGGTCGTGACCCAGTACTTC. Looking up the rest from reference TRBV29-1 and TRBJ2-5 gives the full variable domain: SAVISQKPSRDICQRGTSLTIQCQVDSQVTMMFWYRQQPGQSLTLIATANQGSEATYESGFVIDKFPISRPNLTFSTLTVSNMSPEDSSIYLCSAFEGRVVTQYFGPGTRLLVL.

Only one count was recorded for this clonotype. CDR3 residues: CSLHEGYYGYTF. Here the CDR3 DNA reads TGCAGCCTTCATGAGGGCTACTATGGCTACACCTTC. This chain joins TRBV29-1 and TRBJ1-2; D unresolved. CDR1 SQVTM and CDR2 ANQGSEA come from the germline V gene. The CDR3 covers 12 residues. V gave up 8 bases and J gave up 3 bases, with 13 bases separating them.

Turning to this clonotype: One end of the junction varies from germline; a read error may be responsible. The J gene is TRBJ2-7, the V gene TRBV20-1; 10 bases line up with TRBD1. Germline CDR1 DFQATT, CDR2 SNEGSKA (reference sequence). The CDR3 length is 13 residues. CDR3 DNA sequence: TGCATTGCTTTTGGGACAGGGGTTTACGAGCAGTACTTC. Amino acids: CIAFGTGVYEQYF.

With respect to this clonotype: A much bigger clone sits one base away, suggesting this may be a read error. The CDR3 nucleotides read TGTGCCAGCAGCAACCGGGACAGGGAACTCCAAGAGACCCATTACTTC. Translating it yields CASSNRDRELQETHYF. The chain combines TRBV28 with TRBJ2-5; 9 positions match TRBD1. Germline V CDR1 and CDR2: MDHEN, SYDVKM. There are 16 residues in the CDR3.

About this clonotype: Mismatch with germline at one junction end may stem from a read error. The rearrangement joins TRBV4-1 to TRBJ2-7; 11 positions match TRBD2. Germline V gene lookup returns CDR1 MGHRA and CDR2 YSYEKL. The CDR3 is made up of 16 amino acids. CDR3 in amino acids: CASSRTLAGDGDEQSF. CDR3 DNA: TGCGCCAGCAGCCGGACACTAGCGGGAGATGGGGACGAACAGTCATTC.

On this clonotype itself: Germline and junction disagree at one end, which may indicate a read error. The CDR3: CASRDRGAGTFF. The CDR3 DNA sequence: TGCGCTAGCAGGGACAGGGGCGCTGGAACTTTCTTT. V usage is TRBV10-2 and J usage is TRBJ1-1; 10 bases agree with TRBD1. CDR3 size: 12 residues. The germline CDR1 and CDR2 sequences are WSHSY and SAAADI.

Regarding this clonotype: A read error may be the cause here, since a much bigger clone is one base away. This chain joins TRBV7-8 and TRBJ2-1, with TRBD2 identical over 14 bases. This CDR3 contains 14 residues. Germline V gene data show CDR1 as SGHVS and CDR2 as FQNEAQ. Unmatched junction bases numbered 4, after V lost 1 base and J lost 14 bases. In DNA form, the CDR3 reads TGTGCCAGCAGCTTAGGACTAGCGGGGGGGAGAGAGTTCTTC. Translating gives CASSLGLAGGREFF.

In this sample, this clonotype turned up once. Because it lacks the conserved phenylalanine or tryptophan at the end, this CDR3 is likely a read error. The chain combines TRBV11-3 with TRBJ2-1, with D perhaps matching TRBD2 (6 bases). Germline CDR1 SGHNT, CDR2 YENEEA. The CDR3 has 15 amino acids. The CDR3 here is CASNLTSWRENEQFV. In DNA form, the CDR3 reads TGTGCCAGCAACTTAACTAGTTGGAGGGAAAATGAGCAGTTCGTC.

Turning to this clonotype: A much larger clone lies a single base off, so this may be a read error. V and J are TRBV7-8 and TRBJ1-5; D is undetermined. Looked up from germline, CDR1 is SGHVS and CDR2 is FQNEAQ. This CDR3 region has 13 residues. The CDR3 reads CVSSIGRDQPQHF. CDR3 in DNA: TGTGTCAGCAGCATTGGGAGGGATCAGCCCCAGCATTTT.

With regard to this clonotype: A much larger clone is a single base away; this may be a read error. This chain links TRBV20-1 with TRBJ2-4, with D possibly matching TRBD1 (6 bases). Germline V gene sequence: CDR1 DFQATT, CDR2 SNEGSKA (reference sequence). There are 16 residues in the CDR3. CDR3 nucleotide sequence: TGCAGTGCCCTCGCCTCTCGGACAGAAGCCAAATACATTCAGTACTTC. Translating it yields CSALASRTEAKYIQYF.

Concerning this clonotype: A read error is possible here, since a much larger clone lies one base away. This chain joins TRBV10-3 and TRBJ2-7; D gene unclear. Germline lookup yields CDR1 ENHRY and CDR2 SYGVKD. The CDR3 extends over 12 amino acids. CDR3 residues: CVIRNLPYEQYF. DNA for the CDR3: TGTGTCATCAGGAACCTACCGTATGAGCAGTACTTC.